The present T cell receptor (beta chain) was sequenced within a study of blood T cell repertoires in COVID-19. Turning to the study itself: T cells, B-cell-depleted T cells, or PBMCs provided the cDNA or gDNA that served as material.

The data were produced by immunoSEQ multiplex PCR, yet TCRdb's version contains in-frame clones alone and is incomplete. The table records some 280,000 clones, just over 85% of them present only once. CDR1 and CDR2 from the germline V gene are MGHRA and YSYEKL. The CDR3 totals 18 residues. V gave up 4 bases and J gave up 5 bases, with 27 bases separating them. Input material: peripheral blood. The chain is built from TRBV4-1 and TRBJ2-7; D might be TRBD2 (6 bases). The clonotype was recovered from a woman in her 30s with active or convalescent COVID-19. The CDR3 DNA sequence: TGCGCCAGCAGCCCTACTATTCGGAGGGCCTACCTAATCGACGAGCAGTACTTC. Protein sequence: CASSPTIRRAYLIDEQYF.